This T cell receptor beta chain was sequenced in a study of blood T cell repertoires in COVID-19. For the study at large: Samples came from the United States, Italy and Spain, spanning acute and convalescent COVID-19. T cells, B-cell-depleted T cells, or PBMCs supplied cDNA or gDNA.

Authors' data handling: For nucleated cells, counts were estimated from reference gene primer amplification. Sequencing was performed with immunoSEQ multiplex PCR; in TCRdb, only in-frame clones are kept and a portion is missing. V, J and clone size are those of that table, while D and trimming were read from the DNA. The sample has more than 100,000 clones, 88% seen once. This CDR3 comprises 14 residues. Germline V lookup: CDR1 SGHRS, CDR2 YFSETQ. V lost 0 bases, J lost 5 bases, and 6 bases lay in between. Turning to this clone: The sample holds other DNA sequences that translate to the same CDR3.

The TCR was taken from a man between 65 and 85 years old with active COVID-19. The rearrangement links TRBV5-1 to TRBJ1-6; D not certain. The material sequenced was peripheral blood. The CDR3 region is CASSLGRDNSPLHF. The DNA for the CDR3 is TGCGCCAGCAGCTTGGGGCGGGATAATTCACCCCTCCACTTT. Full variable domain (rest looked up from reference TRBV5-1 and TRBJ1-6): KAGVTQTPRYLIKTRGQQVTLSCSPISGHRSVSWYQQTPGQGLQFLFEYFSETQRNKGNFPGRFSGRQFSNSRSEMNVSTLELGDSALYLCASSLGRDNSPLHFGNGTRLTVT.